Presented here are 9 T cell receptor beta chains from one specimen sequenced in a study of cytomegalovirus exposure and HLA in healthy donors. Researchers ran the PCR with 60 Vbeta and 13 Jbeta primers. Produced via immunoSEQ multiplex PCR; TCRdb's table is partial and in-frame only. The sample carries about 86,000 clones, 60% to 80% recorded once. Material: PBMCs. Source of these receptors: a female donor in good health and CMV-seronegative.

The rearrangement uses TRBV28 and TRBJ1-2, with a tentative D call TRBD1 (5 bases). This CDR3 has 12 residues. Trimming pared 4 bases from V and 2 bases from J, leaving 5 bases between. CDR1 and CDR2 from the germline V gene are MDHEN and SYDVKM. The CDR3 bases are TGTGCCAGCAGTTACAGGAACTATGGCTACACCTTC. Protein: CASSYRNYGYTF.

This rearrangement joins TRBV19 to TRBJ2-5; 10 bases fit TRBD2. CDR3 length equals 13 residues. V shed 5 bases and J 4 bases; nucleotides not matched to a gene: 1. CDR1 is LNHDA, CDR2 SQIVND, per germline (reference sequence). The CDR3 spells CASSPSGGETQYF. CDR3 DNA: TGTGCCAGTAGTCCTAGCGGGGGAGAGACCCAGTACTTC.

The sample holds a few counts of this clone. V is TRBV6-5 and J is TRBJ2-7; 7 bases line up with TRBD1. Germline V gene data show CDR1 as MNHEY and CDR2 as SVGAGI. The CDR3 consists of 13 residues. J was trimmed by 6 bases and V by 6 bases; bases with no gene match: 8. CDR3 DNA: TGTGCCAGCAGGGTAAACAGGGGTAGCGAGCAGTACTTC. Translating gives CASRVNRGSEQYF.

V and J are TRBV27 and TRBJ1-5; D remains ambiguous. Between the trimmed V and J ends, which lost 7 bases and 4 bases, there was a span of 17 bases. The CDR3 loop spans 15 amino acids. Germline values: CDR1 MNHEY, CDR2 SMNVEV (reference sequence). The CDR3 region has the DNA TGTGCCAGCACCAGTTCAAGACTTCCAAATCAGCCCCAGCATTTT. Translating it yields CASTSSRLPNQPQHF.

V is TRBV18 and J is TRBJ1-5; D unclear. Germline lookup yields CDR1 KGHSH and CDR2 LQKENI. The CDR3 totals 15 residues. The ends were cut back, 1 base at V and 1 base at J, with 8 bases in the middle. The chain's CDR3 is CASSPRGDSNQPQHF. The CDR3, as DNA: TGTGCCAGCTCACCACGGGGAGACAGCAATCAGCCCCAGCATTTT.

This clone came up once. This chain links TRBV15 with TRBJ2-1; 8 positions match TRBD2. Germline V gene sequence: CDR1 LNHNV, CDR2 YYDKDF (reference sequence). The CDR3 runs 16 residues. V dropped 5 bases and J dropped 7; count of bases not matched to a gene: 13. The chain's CDR3 is CATSRAGAGRTNEQFF. As DNA, the CDR3 is TGTGCCACCAGCCGAGCGGGGGCCGGGAGGACGAATGAGCAGTTCTTC. Filled out from reference TRBV15 and TRBJ2-1, the complete variable domain reads DAMVIQNPRYQVTQFGKPVTLSCSQTLNHNVMYWYQQKSSQAPKLLFHYYDKDFNNEADTPDNFQSRRPNTSFCFLDIRSPGLGDTAMYLCATSRAGAGRTNEQFFGPGTRLTVL.

The J gene is TRBJ2-7, the V gene TRBV19, with TRBD2 as a possible D gene (9 bases). The germline gives CDR1 LNHDA, CDR2 SQIVND (reference sequence). CDR3 length equals 16 residues. Between the trimmed V and J ends, which lost 6 bases and 3 bases, there was a span of 21 bases. CDR3 in amino acids: CASSPGTGGGDYEQYF. The CDR3 DNA sequence: TGTGCCAGTAGCCCCGGGACAGGCGGGGGGGACTACGAGCAGTACTTC.

The chain carries TRBV28 and TRBJ2-1; D uncertain. The CDR3 has 15 amino acids. Germline-derived CDR1 and CDR2 are MDHEN and SYDVKM. Trimming pared 4 bases from V and 6 bases from J, leaving 16 bases between. CDR3 sequence: CASSSATAGSNEQFF. The CDR3 DNA follows: TGTGCCAGCAGTTCCGCGACGGCCGGGTCCAATGAGCAGTTCTTC.

The CDR3, as DNA: TGTGCCAGCAGTGTTGGGACTAGCTCCTACGAGCAGTACTTC. Protein: CASSVGTSSYEQYF. The genes are TRBV2 and TRBJ2-7, with 8 nucleotides matching TRBD2. Germline V gene sequence: CDR1 SNHLY, CDR2 FYNNEI. The junction had 2 bases not matched to a gene; V was cut back by 4 bases and J by 0 bases. The CDR3 is 14 amino acids.